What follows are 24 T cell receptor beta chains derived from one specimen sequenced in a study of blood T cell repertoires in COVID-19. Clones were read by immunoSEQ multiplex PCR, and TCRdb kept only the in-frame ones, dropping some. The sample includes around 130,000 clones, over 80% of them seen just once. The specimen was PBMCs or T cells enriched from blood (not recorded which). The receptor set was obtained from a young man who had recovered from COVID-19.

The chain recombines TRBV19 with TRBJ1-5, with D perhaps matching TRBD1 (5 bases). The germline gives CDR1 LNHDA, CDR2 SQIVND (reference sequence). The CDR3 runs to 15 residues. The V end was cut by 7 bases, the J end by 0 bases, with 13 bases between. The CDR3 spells CASTHQGYSNQPQHF. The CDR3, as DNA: TGTGCCAGTACCCACCAGGGTTATAGCAATCAGCCCCAGCATTTT.

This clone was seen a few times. CDR3 nucleotides: TGTGCCAGCAGCATGGACACGCCTAACTATGGCTACACCTTC. Its protein is CASSMDTPNYGYTF. This chain links TRBV5-4 with TRBJ1-2; possibly TRBD1 for D (5 bases). The V gene's germline CDR1 is SGHNT and CDR2 YYREEE (reference sequence). The ends were cut back, 4 bases at V and 0 bases at J, with 10 bases in the middle. This CDR3 is 14 amino acids long.

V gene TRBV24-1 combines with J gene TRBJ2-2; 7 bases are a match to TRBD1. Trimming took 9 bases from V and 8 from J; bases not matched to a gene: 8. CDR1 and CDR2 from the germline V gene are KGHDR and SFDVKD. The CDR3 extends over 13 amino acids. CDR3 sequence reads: CATQQGMDGELFF. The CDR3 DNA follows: TGTGCCACCCAACAGGGGATGGATGGGGAGCTGTTTTTT.

In nucleotides, the CDR3 is TGTGCCAGCAGCCGGGGACAGGCTAGTGAAAAACTGTTTTTT. It translates to CASSRGQASEKLFF. The rearrangement links TRBV11-2 to TRBJ1-4; 8 nucleotides agree with TRBD1. Germline V gene sequence: CDR1 SGHAT, CDR2 FQNNGV. CDR3 size: 14 residues. With V trimmed by 5 bases and J by 7 bases, 6 bases remained unmatched. Together with reference TRBV11-2 and TRBJ1-4, the CDR3 gives the full variable domain: EAGVAQSPRYKIIEKRQSVAFWCNPISGHATLYWYQQILGQGPKLLIQFQNNGVVDDSQLPKDRFSAERLKGVDSTLKIQPAKLEDSAVYLCASSRGQASEKLFFGSGTQLSVL.

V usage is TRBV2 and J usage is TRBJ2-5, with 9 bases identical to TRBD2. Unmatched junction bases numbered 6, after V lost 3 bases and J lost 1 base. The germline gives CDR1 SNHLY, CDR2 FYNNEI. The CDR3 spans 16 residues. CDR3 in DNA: TGTGCCAGCAGTGAGGGAGCGGGGGGATTCCAAGAGACCCAGTACTTC. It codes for CASSEGAGGFQETQYF.

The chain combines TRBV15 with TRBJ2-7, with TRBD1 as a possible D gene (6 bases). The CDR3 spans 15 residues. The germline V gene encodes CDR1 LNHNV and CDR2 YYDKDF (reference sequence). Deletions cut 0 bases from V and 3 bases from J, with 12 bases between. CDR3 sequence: CATSRDRGPFYEQYV. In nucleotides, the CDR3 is TGTGCCACCAGCAGAGACAGGGGCCCATTCTACGAGCAGTACGTC.

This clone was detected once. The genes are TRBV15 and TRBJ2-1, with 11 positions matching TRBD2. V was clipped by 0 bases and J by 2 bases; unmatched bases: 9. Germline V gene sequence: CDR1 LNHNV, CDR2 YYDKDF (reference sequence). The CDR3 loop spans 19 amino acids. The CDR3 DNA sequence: TGTGCCACCAGCAGAGATCCCGGACTAGCGGGTGGACCCTACAATGAGCAGTTCTTC. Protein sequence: CATSRDPGLAGGPYNEQFF.

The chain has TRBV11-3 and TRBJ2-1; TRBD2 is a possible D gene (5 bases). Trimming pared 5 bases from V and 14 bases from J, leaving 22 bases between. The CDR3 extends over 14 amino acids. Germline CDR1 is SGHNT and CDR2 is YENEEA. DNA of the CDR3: TGTGCCAGCAGCCGCCCTTTGGCCGGGAACCTGAAGTTCTTC. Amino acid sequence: CASSRPLAGNLKFF.

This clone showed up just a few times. This CDR3 reads CASTGTGAGNTIYF. The CDR3 DNA reads as TGTGCCAGCACCGGGACAGGGGCTGGAAACACCATATATTTT. The chain combines TRBV9 with TRBJ1-3; 10 bases match TRBD1. The CDR3 length is 14 residues. Germline V CDR1 and CDR2: SGDLS, YYNGEE. Trimming removed 6 bases from V and 2 bases from J; junction bases left unmatched: 2.

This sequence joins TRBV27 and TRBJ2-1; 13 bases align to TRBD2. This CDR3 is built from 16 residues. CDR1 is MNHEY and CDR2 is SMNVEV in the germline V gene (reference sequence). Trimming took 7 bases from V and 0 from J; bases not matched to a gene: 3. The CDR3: CASTGLAGPSYNEQFF. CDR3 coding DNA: TGTGCCAGCACGGGACTAGCGGGGCCCTCCTACAATGAGCAGTTCTTC.

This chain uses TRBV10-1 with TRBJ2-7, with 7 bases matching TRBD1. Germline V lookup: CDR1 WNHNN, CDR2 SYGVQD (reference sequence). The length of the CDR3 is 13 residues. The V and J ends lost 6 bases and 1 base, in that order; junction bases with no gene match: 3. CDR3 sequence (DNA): TGCGCCAGCAGCCACAGGGGTTCCTACGAGCAGTACTTC. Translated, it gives CASSHRGSYEQYF.

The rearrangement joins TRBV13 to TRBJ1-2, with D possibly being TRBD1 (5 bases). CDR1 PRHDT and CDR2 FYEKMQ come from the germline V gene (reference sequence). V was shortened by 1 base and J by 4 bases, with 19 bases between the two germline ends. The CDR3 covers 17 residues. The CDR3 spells CASSLERSGGTLYGYTF. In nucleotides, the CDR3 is TGTGCCAGCAGCTTAGAAAGGTCGGGGGGAACCCTCTATGGCTACACCTTC.

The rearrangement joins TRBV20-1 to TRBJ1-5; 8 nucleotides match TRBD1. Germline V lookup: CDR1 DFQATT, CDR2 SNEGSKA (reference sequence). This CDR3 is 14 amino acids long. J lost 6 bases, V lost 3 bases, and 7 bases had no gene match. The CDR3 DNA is TGCAGTGCTAGTGGGCAGGGGGCCAGTCAGCCCCAGCATTTT. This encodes CSASGQGASQPQHF.

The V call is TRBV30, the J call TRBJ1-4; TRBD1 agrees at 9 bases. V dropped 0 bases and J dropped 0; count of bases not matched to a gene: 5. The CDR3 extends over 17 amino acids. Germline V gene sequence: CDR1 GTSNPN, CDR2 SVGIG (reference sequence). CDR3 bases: TGTGCCTGGAGTGTACGGACAGGGGAAGCAACTAATGAAAAACTGTTTTTT. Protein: CAWSVRTGEATNEKLFF. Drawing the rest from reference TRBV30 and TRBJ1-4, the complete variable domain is SQTIHQWPATLVQPVGSPLSLECTVEGTSNPNLYWYRQAAGRGLQLLFYSVGIGQISSEVPQNLSASRPQDRQFILSSKKLLLSDSGFYLCAWSVRTGEATNEKLFFGSGTQLSVL.

The CDR3: CASSITGTSGLLGTQYF. The CDR3 DNA is TGTGCCAGCAGCATTACCGGGACTAGCGGGCTGCTCGGTACGCAGTATTTT. V usage is TRBV2 and J usage is TRBJ2-3; 12 bases map to TRBD2. The CDR3 sequence is 17 residues long. V lost 6 bases and J lost 8; bases outside the gene matches: 15. Looked up from germline, CDR1 is SNHLY and CDR2 is FYNNEI.

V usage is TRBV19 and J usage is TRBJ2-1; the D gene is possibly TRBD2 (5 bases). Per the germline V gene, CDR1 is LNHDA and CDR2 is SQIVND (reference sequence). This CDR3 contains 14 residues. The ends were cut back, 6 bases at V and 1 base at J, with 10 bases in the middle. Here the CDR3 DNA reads TGTGCCAGTAGGGACGGGATTTCCTACAATGAGCAGTTCTTC. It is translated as CASRDGISYNEQFF.

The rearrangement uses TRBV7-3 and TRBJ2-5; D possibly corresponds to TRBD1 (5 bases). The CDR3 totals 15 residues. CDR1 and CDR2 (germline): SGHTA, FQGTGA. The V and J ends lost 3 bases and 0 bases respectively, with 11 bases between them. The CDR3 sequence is CASSFSGRDQETQYF. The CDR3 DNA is TGTGCCAGCAGCTTCTCGGGCAGGGACCAAGAGACCCAGTACTTC.

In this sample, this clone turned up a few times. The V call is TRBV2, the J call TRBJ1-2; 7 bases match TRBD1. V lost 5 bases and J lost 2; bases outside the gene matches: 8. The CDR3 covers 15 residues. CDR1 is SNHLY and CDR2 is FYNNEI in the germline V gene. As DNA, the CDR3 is TGTGCCAGCAGTAAAGACAGGGTTGGCAACTATGGCTACACCTTC. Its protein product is CASSKDRVGNYGYTF.

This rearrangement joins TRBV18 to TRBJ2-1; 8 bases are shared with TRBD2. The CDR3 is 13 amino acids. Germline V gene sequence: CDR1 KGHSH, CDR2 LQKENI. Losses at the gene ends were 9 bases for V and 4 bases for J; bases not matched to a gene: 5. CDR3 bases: TGTGCCAGTTTCGGGGGGGCTTACAATGAGCAGTTCTTC. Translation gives CASFGGAYNEQFF.

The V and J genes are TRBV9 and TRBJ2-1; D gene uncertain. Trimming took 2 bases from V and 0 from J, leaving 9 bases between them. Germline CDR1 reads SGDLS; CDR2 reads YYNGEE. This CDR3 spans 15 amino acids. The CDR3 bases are TGTGCCAGCAGCGTCCTGATCGGCTCCTACAATGAGCAGTTCTTC. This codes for CASSVLIGSYNEQFF.

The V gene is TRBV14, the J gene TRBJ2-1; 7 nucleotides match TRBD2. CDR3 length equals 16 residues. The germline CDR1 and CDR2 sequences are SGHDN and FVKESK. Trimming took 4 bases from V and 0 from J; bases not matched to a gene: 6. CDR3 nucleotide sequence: TGTGCCAGCAGCCGCATAGCGGGTAGCTCCTACAATGAGCAGTTCTTC. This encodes CASSRIAGSSYNEQFF.

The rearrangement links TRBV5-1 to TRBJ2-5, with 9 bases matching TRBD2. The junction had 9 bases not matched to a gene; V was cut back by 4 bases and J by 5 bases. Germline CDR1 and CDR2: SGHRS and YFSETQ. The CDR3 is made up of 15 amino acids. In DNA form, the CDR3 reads TGCGCCAGCAGCCCACAGCGGGGGGCTTCGGAGACCCAGTACTTC. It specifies CASSPQRGASETQYF.

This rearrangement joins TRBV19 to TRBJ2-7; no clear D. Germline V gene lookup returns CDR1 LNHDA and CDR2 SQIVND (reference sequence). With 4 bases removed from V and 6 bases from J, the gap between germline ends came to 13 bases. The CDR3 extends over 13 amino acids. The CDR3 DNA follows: TGTGCCAGTAGTACCAGGTCAGCAGGCGAGCAGTACTTC. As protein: CASSTRSAGEQYF. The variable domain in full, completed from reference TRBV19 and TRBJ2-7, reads DGGITQSPKYLFRKEGQNVTLSCEQNLNHDAMYWYRQDPGQGLRLIYYSQIVNDFQKGDIAEGYSVSREKKESFPLTVTSAQKNPTAFYLCASSTRSAGEQYFGPGTRLTVT.

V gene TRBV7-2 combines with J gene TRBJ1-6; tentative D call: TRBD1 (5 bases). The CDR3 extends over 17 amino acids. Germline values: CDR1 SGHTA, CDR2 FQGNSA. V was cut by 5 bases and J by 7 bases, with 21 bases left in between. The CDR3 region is CASSQEGWGDLNSPLHF. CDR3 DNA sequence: TGTGCCAGCAGCCAAGAGGGCTGGGGGGACCTAAATTCACCCCTCCACTTT.